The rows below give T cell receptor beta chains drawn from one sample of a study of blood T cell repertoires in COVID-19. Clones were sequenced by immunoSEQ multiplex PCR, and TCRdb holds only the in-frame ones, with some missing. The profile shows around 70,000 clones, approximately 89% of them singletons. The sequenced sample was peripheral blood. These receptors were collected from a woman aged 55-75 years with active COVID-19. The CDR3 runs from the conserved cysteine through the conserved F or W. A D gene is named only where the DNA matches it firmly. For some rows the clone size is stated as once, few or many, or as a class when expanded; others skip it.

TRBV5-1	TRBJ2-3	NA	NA	CASSPVGGADTQYF	TGCGCCAGCAGCCCGGTTGGGGGCGCTGATACGCAGTATTTT
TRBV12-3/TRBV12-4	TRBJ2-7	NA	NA	CASRRTEGDEQYF	TGTGCCAGCAGGCGTACCGAAGGGGACGAGCAGTACTTC
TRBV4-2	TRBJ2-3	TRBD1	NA	CASSQDAIQGADTQYF	TGTGCCAGCAGCCAAGACGCGATCCAGGGGGCAGATACGCAGTATTTT
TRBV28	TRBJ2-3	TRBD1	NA	CASSRPDRGSDTQYF	TGTGCCAGCAGTCGACCCGACAGGGGATCTGATACGCAGTATTTT
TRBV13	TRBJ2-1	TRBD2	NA	CASSYRAGGSSAFF	TGTGCCAGCAGCTACCGAGCGGGAGGCTCCAGCGCATTCTTC
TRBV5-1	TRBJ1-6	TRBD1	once	CASSSEYRGPNSPLHF	TGCGCCAGCAGCTCGGAGTACAGGGGGCCGAATTCACCCCTCCACTTT
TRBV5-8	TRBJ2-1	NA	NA	CASSRESYNEQFF	TGTGCCAGCAGCAGGGAGAGCTACAATGAGCAGTTCTTC
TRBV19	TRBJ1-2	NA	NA	CASRGHLGRNGYTF	TGTGCCAGTCGTGGACACCTGGGCAGGAATGGCTACACCTTC
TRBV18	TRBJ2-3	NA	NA	CASSPVGAGTDTQYF	TGTGCCAGCTCACCAGTTGGAGCGGGCACAGATACGCAGTATTTT
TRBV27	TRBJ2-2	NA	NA	CASRRFTGELFF	TGTGCCAGCAGACGGTTCACCGGGGAGCTGTTTTTT
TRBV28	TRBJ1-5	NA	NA	CASSFRGGKGQPQHF	TGTGCCAGCAGTTTCAGGGGAGGGAAAGGACAGCCCCAGCATTTT
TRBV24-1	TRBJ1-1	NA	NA	CATSEDSYTEAFF	TGTGCCACCAGTGAGGACAGCTACACTGAAGCTTTCTTT
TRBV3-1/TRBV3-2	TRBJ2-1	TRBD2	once	CASSQEWRREGQDEQFF	TGTGCCAGCAGCCAAGAGTGGAGGCGGGAGGGCCAGGATGAGCAGTTCTTC
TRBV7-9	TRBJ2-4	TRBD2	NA	CASTAGTSGLAKNIQYF	TGTGCCAGCACCGCCGGGACTAGCGGCCTAGCCAAAAACATTCAGTACTTC
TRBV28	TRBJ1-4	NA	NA	CASSLVQGEYEKLFF	TGTGCCAGCAGTTTAGTACAGGGCGAATATGAAAAACTGTTTTTT
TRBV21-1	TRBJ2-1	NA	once	CASTLTIAGNYNEQFF	TGTGCCAGCACCCTCACGATAGCGGGTAATTACAATGAGCAGTTCTTC
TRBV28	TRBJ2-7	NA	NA	CASSRLYEQYF	TGTGCCAGCAGCCGACTCTACGAGCAGTACTTC
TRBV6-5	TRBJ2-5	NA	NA	CASNSLPGETQYF	TGTGCCAGCAACTCTCTCCCGGGGGAGACCCAGTACTTC
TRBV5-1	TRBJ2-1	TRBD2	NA	CASSKTSGTNEQFF	TGCGCCAGCAGCAAGACTAGCGGGACCAATGAGCAGTTCTTC
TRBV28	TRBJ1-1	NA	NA	CASSTGTRLDTEAFF	TGTGCCAGCAGCACAGGTACGAGGTTGGACACTGAAGCTTTCTTT
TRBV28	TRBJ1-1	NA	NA	CASSPPRPNVAAFF	TGTGCCAGCAGCCCCCCCCGCCCCAACGTGGCAGCTTTCTTT
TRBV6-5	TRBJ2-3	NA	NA	CASSRTSTDTQYF	TGTGCCAGCAGCCGCACTAGCACAGATACGCAGTATTTT